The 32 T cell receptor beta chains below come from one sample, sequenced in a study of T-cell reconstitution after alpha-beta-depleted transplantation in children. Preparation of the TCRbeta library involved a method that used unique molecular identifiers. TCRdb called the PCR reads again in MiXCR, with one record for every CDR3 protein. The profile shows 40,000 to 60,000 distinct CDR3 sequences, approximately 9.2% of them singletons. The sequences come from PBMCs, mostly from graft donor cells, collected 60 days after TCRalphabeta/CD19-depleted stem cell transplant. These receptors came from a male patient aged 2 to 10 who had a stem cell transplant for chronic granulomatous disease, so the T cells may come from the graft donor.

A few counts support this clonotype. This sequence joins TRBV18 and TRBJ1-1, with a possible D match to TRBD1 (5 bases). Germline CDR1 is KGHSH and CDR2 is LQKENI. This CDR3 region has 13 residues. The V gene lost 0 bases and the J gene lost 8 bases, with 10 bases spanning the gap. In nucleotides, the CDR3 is TGTGCCAGCTCACCACCGGGGGTGTCGGAAGCTTTCTTT. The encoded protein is CASSPPGVSEAFF.

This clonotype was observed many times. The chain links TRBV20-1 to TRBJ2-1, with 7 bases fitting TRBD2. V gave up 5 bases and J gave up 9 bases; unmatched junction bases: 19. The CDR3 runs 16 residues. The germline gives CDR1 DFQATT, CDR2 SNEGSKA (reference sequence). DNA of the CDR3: TGCAGTGCTTTTCCCCCCGGGGGGAGGGCGGCTGTTGAGCAGTTCTTC. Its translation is CSAFPPGGRAAVEQFF.

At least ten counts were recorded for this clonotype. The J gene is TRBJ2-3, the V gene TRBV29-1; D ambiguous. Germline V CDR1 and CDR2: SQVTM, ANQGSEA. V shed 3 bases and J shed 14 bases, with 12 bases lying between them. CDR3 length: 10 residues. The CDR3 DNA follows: TGCAGCGTTGAGCCTGAATCGCGGTATTTT. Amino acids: CSVEPESRYF.

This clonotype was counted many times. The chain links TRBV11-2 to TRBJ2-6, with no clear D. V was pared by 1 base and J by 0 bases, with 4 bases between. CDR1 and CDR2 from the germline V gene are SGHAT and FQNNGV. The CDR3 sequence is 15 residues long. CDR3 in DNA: TGTGCCAGCAGCTTAGTGGGCTCTGGGGCCAACGTCCTGACTTTC. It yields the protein CASSLVGSGANVLTF.

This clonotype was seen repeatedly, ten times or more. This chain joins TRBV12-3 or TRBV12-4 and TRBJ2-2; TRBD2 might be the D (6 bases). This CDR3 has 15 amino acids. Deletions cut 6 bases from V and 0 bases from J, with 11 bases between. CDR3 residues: CASSQGTANTGELFF. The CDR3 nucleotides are TGTGCCAGCAGCCAAGGGACTGCGAACACCGGGGAGCTGTTTTTT.

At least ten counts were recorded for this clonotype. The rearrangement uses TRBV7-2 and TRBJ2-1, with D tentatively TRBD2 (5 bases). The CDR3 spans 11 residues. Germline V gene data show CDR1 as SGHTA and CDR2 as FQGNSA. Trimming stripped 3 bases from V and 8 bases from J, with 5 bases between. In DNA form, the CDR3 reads TGTGCCAGCAGCTTCGGGGATGAGCAGTTCTTC. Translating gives CASSFGDEQFF.

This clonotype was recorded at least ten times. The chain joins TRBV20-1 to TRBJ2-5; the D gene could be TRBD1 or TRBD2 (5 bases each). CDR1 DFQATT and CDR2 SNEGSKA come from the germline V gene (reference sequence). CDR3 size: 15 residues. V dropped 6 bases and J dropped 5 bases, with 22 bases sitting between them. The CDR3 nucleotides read TGCAGTGCGAGCGCTCAGGGACGGGCCACGGAGACCCAGTACTTC. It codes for CSASAQGRATETQYF.

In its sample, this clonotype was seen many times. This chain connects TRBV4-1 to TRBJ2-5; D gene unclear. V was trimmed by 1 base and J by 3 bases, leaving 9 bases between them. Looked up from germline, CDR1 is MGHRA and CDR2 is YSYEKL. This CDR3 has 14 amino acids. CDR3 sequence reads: CASSQVGQEETQYF. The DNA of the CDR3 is TGCGCCAGCAGCCAAGTGGGTCAAGAAGAGACCCAGTACTTC.

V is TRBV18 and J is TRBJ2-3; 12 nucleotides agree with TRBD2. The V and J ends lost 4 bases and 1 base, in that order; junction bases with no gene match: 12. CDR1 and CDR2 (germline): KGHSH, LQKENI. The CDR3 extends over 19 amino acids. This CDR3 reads CASSQRLAGASSGTDTQYF. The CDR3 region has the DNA TGTGCCAGCTCACAGAGACTAGCGGGAGCTTCGAGCGGCACAGATACGCAGTATTTT.

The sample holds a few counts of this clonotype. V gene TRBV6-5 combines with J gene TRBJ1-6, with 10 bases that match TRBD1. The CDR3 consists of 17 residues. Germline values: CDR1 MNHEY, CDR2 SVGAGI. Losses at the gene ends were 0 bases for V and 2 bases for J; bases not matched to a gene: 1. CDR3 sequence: CASSYSGTGAYNSPLHF. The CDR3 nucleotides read TGTGCCAGCAGTTACTCCGGGACAGGGGCCTATAATTCACCCCTCCACTTT.

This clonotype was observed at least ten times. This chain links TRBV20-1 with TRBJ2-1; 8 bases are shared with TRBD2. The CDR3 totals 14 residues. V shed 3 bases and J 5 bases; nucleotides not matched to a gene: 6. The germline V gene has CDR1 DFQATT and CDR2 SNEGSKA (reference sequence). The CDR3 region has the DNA TGCAGTGCTAGGGGACTAGAGCAGCACAATGAGCAGTTCTTC. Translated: CSARGLEQHNEQFF.

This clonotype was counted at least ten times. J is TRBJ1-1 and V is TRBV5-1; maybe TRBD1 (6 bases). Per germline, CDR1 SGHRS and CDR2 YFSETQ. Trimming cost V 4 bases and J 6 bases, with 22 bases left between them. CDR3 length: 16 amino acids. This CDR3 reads CASSQFAQTGTSEAFF. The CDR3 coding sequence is TGCGCCAGCAGCCAATTTGCACAGACAGGTACCTCTGAAGCTTTCTTT.

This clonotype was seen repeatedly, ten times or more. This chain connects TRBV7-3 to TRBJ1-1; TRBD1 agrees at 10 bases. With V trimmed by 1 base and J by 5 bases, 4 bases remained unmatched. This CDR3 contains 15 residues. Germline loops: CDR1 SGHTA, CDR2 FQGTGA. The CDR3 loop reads CASSLMAGQGTEAFF. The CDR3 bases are TGTGCCAGCAGCTTAATGGCGGGACAGGGGACTGAAGCTTTCTTT.

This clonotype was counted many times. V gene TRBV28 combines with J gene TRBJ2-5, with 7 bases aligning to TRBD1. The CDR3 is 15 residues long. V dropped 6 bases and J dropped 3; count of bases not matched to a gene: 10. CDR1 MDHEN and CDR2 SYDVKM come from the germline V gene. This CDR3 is CASRSPTGNKETQYF. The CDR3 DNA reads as TGTGCCAGCAGGTCCCCGACAGGGAATAAAGAGACCCAGTACTTC.

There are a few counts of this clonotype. CDR3 in amino acids: CASSPGGGGTTQYF. Written as DNA, the CDR3 is TGCGCCAGCAGCCCTGGGGGGGGCGGGACTACGCAGTATTTT. The chain joins TRBV5-1 to TRBJ2-3; tentatively, D is TRBD2 (7 bases). V shed 4 bases and J shed 8 bases, with 17 bases lying between them. Per germline, CDR1 SGHRS and CDR2 YFSETQ. CDR3 length equals 14 residues. Variable domain in full (rest from reference TRBV5-1 and TRBJ2-3): KAGVTQTPRYLIKTRGQQVTLSCSPISGHRSVSWYQQTPGQGLQFLFEYFSETQRNKGNFPGRFSGRQFSNSRSEMNVSTLELGDSALYLCASSPGGGGTTQYFGPGTRLTVL.

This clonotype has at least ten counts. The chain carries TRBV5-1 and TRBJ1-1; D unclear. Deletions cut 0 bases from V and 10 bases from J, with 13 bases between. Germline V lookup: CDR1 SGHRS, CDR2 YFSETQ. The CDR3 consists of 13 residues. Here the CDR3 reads CASSLDVRQTAFF. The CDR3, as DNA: TGCGCCAGCAGCTTGGACGTACGGCAGACAGCTTTCTTT. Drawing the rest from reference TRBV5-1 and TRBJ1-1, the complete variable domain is KAGVTQTPRYLIKTRGQQVTLSCSPISGHRSVSWYQQTPGQGLQFLFEYFSETQRNKGNFPGRFSGRQFSNSRSEMNVSTLELGDSALYLCASSLDVRQTAFFGQGTRLTVV.

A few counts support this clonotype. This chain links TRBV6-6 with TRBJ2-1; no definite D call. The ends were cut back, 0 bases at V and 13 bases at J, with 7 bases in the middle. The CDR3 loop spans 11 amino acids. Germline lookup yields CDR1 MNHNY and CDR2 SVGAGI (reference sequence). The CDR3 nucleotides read TGTGCCAGCAGTTACTCCAGCAATCAGTTCTTC. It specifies CASSYSSNQFF.

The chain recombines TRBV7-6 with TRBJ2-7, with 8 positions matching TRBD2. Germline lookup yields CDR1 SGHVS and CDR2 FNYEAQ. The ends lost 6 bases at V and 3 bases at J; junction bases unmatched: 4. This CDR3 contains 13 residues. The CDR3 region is CASSTGTSYEQYF. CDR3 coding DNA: TGTGCCAGCAGTACCGGGACTAGCTACGAGCAGTACTTC.

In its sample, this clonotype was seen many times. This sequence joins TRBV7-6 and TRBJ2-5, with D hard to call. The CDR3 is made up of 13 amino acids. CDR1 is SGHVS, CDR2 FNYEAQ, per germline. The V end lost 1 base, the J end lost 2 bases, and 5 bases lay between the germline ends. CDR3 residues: CASSLVSQETQYF. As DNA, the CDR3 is TGTGCCAGCAGCTTAGTGTCTCAAGAGACCCAGTACTTC.

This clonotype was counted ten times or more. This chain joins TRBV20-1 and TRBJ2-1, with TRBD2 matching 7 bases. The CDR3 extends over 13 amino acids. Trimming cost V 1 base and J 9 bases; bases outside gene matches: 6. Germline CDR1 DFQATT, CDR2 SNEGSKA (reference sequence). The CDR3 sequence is CSARGSGNVEQFF. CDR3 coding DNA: TGCAGTGCTAGAGGGAGCGGGAACGTTGAGCAGTTCTTC.

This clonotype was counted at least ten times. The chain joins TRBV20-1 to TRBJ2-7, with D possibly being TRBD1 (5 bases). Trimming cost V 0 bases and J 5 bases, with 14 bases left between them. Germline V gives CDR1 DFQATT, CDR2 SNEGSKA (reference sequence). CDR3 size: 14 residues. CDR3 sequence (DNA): TGCAGTGCTAGAGATGGACAATTTCCTGACGAGCAGTACTTC. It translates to CSARDGQFPDEQYF.

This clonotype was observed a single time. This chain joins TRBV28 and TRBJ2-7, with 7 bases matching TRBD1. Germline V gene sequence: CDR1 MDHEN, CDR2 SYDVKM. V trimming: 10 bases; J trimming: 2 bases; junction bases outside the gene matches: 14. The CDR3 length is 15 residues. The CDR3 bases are TGTGCCATGGGCTCATGGACAGGCCCACCCTACGAGCAGTACTTC. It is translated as CAMGSWTGPPYEQYF.

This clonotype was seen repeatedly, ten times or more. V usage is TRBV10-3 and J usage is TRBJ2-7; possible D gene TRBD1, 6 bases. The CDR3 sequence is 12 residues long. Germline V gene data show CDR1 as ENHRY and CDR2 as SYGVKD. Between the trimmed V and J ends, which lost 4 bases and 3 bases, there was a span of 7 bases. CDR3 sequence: CAISGTVYEQYF. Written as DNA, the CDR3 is TGTGCCATCAGTGGGACAGTCTACGAGCAGTACTTC.

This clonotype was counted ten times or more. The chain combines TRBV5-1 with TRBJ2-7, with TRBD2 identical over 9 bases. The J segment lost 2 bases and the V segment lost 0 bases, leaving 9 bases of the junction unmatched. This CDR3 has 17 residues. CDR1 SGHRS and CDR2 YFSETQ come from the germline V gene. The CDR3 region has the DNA TGCGCCAGCAGCTTGGCTAGCGGGAACCATAGAGCCTACGAGCAGTACTTC. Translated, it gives CASSLASGNHRAYEQYF.

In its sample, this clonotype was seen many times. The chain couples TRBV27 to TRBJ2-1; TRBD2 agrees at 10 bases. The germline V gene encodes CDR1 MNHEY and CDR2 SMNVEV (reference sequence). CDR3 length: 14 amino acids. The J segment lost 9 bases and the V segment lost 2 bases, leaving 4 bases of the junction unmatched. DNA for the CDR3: TGTGCCAGCAGTTTAAGCGGGAGGGCGGGTGAGCAGTTCTTC. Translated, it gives CASSLSGRAGEQFF.

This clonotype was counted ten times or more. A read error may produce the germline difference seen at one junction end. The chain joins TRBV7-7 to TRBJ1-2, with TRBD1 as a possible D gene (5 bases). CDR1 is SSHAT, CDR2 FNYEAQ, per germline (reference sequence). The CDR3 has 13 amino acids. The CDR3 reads CASSFSRVGGYTF. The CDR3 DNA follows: TGTGCTAGCAGCTTTTCCAGGGTGGGCGGCTACACCTTC.

CDR3 sequence (DNA): TGCGCCAGCAGCTTGGCGGGGACAGGGAGCACAAATTTGTCACCCCTCCACTTT. Translated: CASSLAGTGSTNLSPLHF. The rearrangement uses TRBV5-1 and TRBJ1-6; 9 nucleotides agree with TRBD1. CDR3 length: 18 residues. Unmatched junction bases numbered 14, after V lost 0 bases and J lost 10 bases. Germline CDR1 and CDR2: SGHRS and YFSETQ.

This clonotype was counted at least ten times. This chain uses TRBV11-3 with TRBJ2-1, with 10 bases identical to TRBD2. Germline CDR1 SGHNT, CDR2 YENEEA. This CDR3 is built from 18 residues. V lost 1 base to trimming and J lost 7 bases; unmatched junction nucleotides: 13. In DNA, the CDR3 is TGTGCCAGCAGCTTAGGTGGTTTCGAGCGGGAGGGCATTAATGAGCAGTTCTTC. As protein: CASSLGGFEREGINEQFF.

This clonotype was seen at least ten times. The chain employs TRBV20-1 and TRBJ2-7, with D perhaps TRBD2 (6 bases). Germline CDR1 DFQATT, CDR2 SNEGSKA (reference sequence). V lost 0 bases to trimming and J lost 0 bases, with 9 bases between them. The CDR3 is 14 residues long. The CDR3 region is CSARDPGSSYEQYF. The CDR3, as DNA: TGCAGTGCTAGAGATCCCGGGAGCTCCTACGAGCAGTACTTC.

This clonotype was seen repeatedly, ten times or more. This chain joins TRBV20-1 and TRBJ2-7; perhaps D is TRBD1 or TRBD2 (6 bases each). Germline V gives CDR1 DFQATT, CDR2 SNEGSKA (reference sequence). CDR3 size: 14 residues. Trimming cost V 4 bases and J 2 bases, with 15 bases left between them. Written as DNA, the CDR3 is TGCAGTGCTACCCCGGGGGCCAATACCTACGAGCAGTACTTC. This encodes CSATPGANTYEQYF.

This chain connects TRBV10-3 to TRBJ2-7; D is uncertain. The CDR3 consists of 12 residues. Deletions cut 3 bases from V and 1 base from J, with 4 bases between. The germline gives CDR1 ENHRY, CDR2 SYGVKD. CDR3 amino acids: CAISEGSYEQYF. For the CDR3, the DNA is TGTGCCATCAGTGAAGGGTCCTACGAGCAGTACTTC.

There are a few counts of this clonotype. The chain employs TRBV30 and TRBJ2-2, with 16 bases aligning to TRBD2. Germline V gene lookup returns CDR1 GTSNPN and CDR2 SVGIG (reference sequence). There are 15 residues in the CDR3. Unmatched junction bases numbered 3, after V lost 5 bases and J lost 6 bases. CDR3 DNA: TGTGCCTGGGGGACTAGCGGGAGGGGGGCCGGGGAGCTGTTTTTT. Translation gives CAWGTSGRGAGELFF. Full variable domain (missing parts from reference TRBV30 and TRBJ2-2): SQTIHQWPATLVQPVGSPLSLECTVEGTSNPNLYWYRQAAGRGLQLLFYSVGIGQISSEVPQNLSASRPQDRQFILSSKKLLLSDSGFYLCAWGTSGRGAGELFFGEGSRLTVL.